This TCR beta chain came from a study of technical replicates of blood from a few donors. Repertoires were generated with immunoSEQ multiplex PCR, while TCRdb's copy carries only in-frame clones and drops some. The sample holds tens of thousands of clones; roughly 94% are singletons and the top ten take less than 0.3%. This clone was detected once. The V segment lost 1 base and the J segment 4 bases; nucleotides outside the gene matches: 11. CDR1 is SGHNT, CDR2 YYREEE, per germline (reference sequence). This CDR3 spans 18 amino acids. The sample taken for sequencing was T cells isolated from PBMCs. This chain joins TRBV5-4 and TRBJ2-2; 9 bases match TRBD1. This clonotype was sampled from a human donor in good health. CDR3 protein: CASSLSAGQGGTTGELFF. The CDR3 region has the DNA TGTGCCAGCAGCTTGTCGGCGGGACAGGGAGGAACCACCGGGGAGCTGTTTTTT.